This passage covers 10 T cell receptor beta chains from one sample sequenced in a study of cytomegalovirus exposure and HLA in healthy donors (dated by TCRdb to 2015 to 2018). The library was obtained by the immunoSEQ multiplex PCR assay. The multiplex PCR relied on a mix of 60 forward primers for TCR Vbeta segments and 13 reverse primers for TCR Jbeta segments. TCRdb mirrors the immuneACCESS table, restricted to in-frame sequences. Some clones are absent from its copies; in checked studies, under half trace to an unresolved V gene, and the reason for the others is unknown. The sample table records fewer than 200,000 clones; 68% of these occur just once. Together, the top ten hold roughly 4.1% of the sample. Sequenced sample: PBMCs. The receptors derive from a woman aged 18-29 years in good health and CMV-seropositive.

The chain joins TRBV11-3 to TRBJ2-1; 14 bases fit TRBD2. From germline, CDR1 is SGHNT and CDR2 YENEEA. The CDR3 extends over 17 amino acids. V lost 5 bases to trimming and J lost 5 bases; unmatched junction nucleotides: 8. The CDR3 loop is CASSPSTSGGADNEQFF. The CDR3 DNA reads as TGTGCCAGCAGCCCGTCGACTAGCGGGGGGGCCGACAATGAGCAGTTCTTC.

For this clone: The junction and the germline gene differ at one end; a read error may be behind it. The chain's CDR3 is CACRATGANVLTF. DNA of the CDR3: TGTGCCTGCAGGGCAACTGGGGCCAACGTCCTGACTTTC. The chain couples TRBV6-5 to TRBJ2-6, with a possible D match to TRBD1 (5 bases). There are 13 residues in the CDR3. Germline CDR1 reads MNHEY; CDR2 reads SVGAGI.

The J gene is TRBJ2-7, the V gene TRBV28, with D maybe TRBD2 (5 bases). The CDR3 is 16 residues long. Germline V gene lookup returns CDR1 MDHEN and CDR2 SYDVKM. V was trimmed by 5 bases and J by 2 bases, leaving 19 bases between them. CDR3: CASSPFNYPEAYEQYF. The DNA for the CDR3 is TGTGCCAGCAGTCCATTTAACTACCCGGAGGCCTACGAGCAGTACTTC.

CDR3 DNA: TGTGCCAGCAGCTTAGCGCGGGGAGACTCTGGAAACACCATATATTTT. Translation: CASSLARGDSGNTIYF. The chain has TRBV7-9 and TRBJ1-3; no clear D gene. With 0 bases removed from V and 0 bases from J, the gap between germline ends came to 9 bases. The CDR3 covers 16 residues. Per the germline V gene, CDR1 is SEHNR and CDR2 is FQNEAQ (reference sequence).

A note on this clone: An end of the junction differs from the germline gene, which may be a read error. This chain joins TRBV7-7 and TRBJ2-3, with 14 bases aligning to TRBD2. Germline loops: CDR1 SSHAT, CDR2 FNYEAQ (reference sequence). The CDR3 spans 15 residues. CDR3 region: CASSLGTSGSDTQYF. The CDR3 coding sequence is TGTGCTAGCAGCTTGGGGACTAGCGGGAGTGATACGCAGTATTTT.

The chain carries TRBV5-6 and TRBJ1-5; 7 positions agree with TRBD1. The CDR3 is made up of 14 amino acids. From germline, CDR1 is SGHDT and CDR2 YYEEEE. V lost 6 bases, J lost 5 bases, and 8 bases stayed unmatched. This chain's CDR3 is CASTRGQLDQPQHF. DNA of the CDR3: TGTGCCAGCACCCGGGGACAGTTGGATCAGCCCCAGCATTTT.

This clone was detected only a few times. The chain is built from TRBV18 and TRBJ2-7; TRBD2 matches at 12 bases. The CDR3 spans 15 residues. Germline trimming cut 3 bases from V and 2 bases from J; bases unmatched to any gene: 2. Looked up from germline, CDR1 is KGHSH and CDR2 is LQKENI. Here the CDR3 DNA reads TGTGCCAGCTCACCCCGGACTAGCGGGGCCTACGAGCAGTACTTC. Protein: CASSPRTSGAYEQYF. Together with reference TRBV18 and TRBJ2-7, the CDR3 gives the full variable domain: NAGVMQNPRHLVRRRGQEARLRCSPMKGHSHVYWYRQLPEEGLKFMVYLQKENIIDESGMPKERFSAEFPKEGPSILRIQQVVRGDSAAYFCASSPRTSGAYEQYFGPGTRLTVT.

The chain couples TRBV18 to TRBJ1-1, with D possibly being TRBD1 (5 bases). Germline V gene lookup returns CDR1 KGHSH and CDR2 LQKENI. The length of the CDR3 is 14 residues. V was trimmed by 2 bases and J by 8 bases, leaving 15 bases between them. The CDR3 here is CASSPINAGQEAFF. The CDR3 DNA reads as TGTGCCAGCTCACCAATAAATGCAGGACAAGAAGCTTTCTTT.

The J gene is TRBJ1-6, the V gene TRBV18, with a possible D match to TRBD1 (6 bases). The length of the CDR3 is 16 residues. Germline V CDR1 and CDR2: KGHSH, LQKENI. The V and J ends lost 2 bases and 7 bases respectively, with 15 bases between them. CDR3 coding DNA: TGTGCCAGCTCACCAACCGCGGGGGGGGGCAATTCACCCCTCCACTTT. As protein: CASSPTAGGGNSPLHF. Full variable domain (missing parts from reference TRBV18 and TRBJ1-6): NAGVMQNPRHLVRRRGQEARLRCSPMKGHSHVYWYRQLPEEGLKFMVYLQKENIIDESGMPKERFSAEFPKEGPSILRIQQVVRGDSAAYFCASSPTAGGGNSPLHFGNGTRLTVT.

The chain uses TRBV20-1 and TRBJ1-1; no clear D gene. The CDR3 is 11 residues long. Trimming pared 6 bases from V and 3 bases from J, leaving 8 bases between. Germline-derived CDR1 and CDR2 are DFQATT and SNEGSKA (reference sequence). The DNA for the CDR3 is TGCAGTGCCTCGGGTGACACTGAAGCTTTCTTT. Protein: CSASGDTEAFF.